A selection of T cell receptor beta chains follows, all from one sample in a study. TCRdb called the multiplex PCR reads again in MiXCR, with one record for every CDR3 protein. The sample lists approximately 340 distinct CDR3 sequences; around 10% were seen once. Specimen: Tregs sorted from blood. Every receptor here comes from a female donor with breast cancer. Both conserved end residues are part of each CDR3. A D gene is named only where the DNA matches it firmly. Size tells how often a clone was seen, or its class if it is expanded.

clone_size: large; j_call: TRBJ1-2; d_call: .; v_call: TRBV12-3/TRBV12-4; cdr3_aa: CASSSSNYGYTF; cdr3_nt: TGTGCCAGCAGTTCCTCAAACTATGGCTACACCTTC
clone_size: hyperexpanded; j_call: TRBJ1-2; d_call: .; v_call: TRBV12-3/TRBV12-4; cdr3_aa: CASSLEGTVGLANYGYTF; cdr3_nt: TGTGCCAGCAGTTTAGAGGGTACAGTGGGGTTAGCTAACTATGGCTACACCTTC
clone_size: large; j_call: TRBJ1-2; d_call: .; v_call: TRBV12-3/TRBV12-4; cdr3_aa: CASTLRRPSNYGYTF; cdr3_nt: TGTGCCAGCACATTACGTAGACCCTCTAACTATGGCTACACCTTC
clone_size: large; j_call: TRBJ1-2; d_call: TRBD1; v_call: TRBV12-3/TRBV12-4; cdr3_aa: CASSFAGTGYGYTF; cdr3_nt: TGTGCCAGCAGTTTTGCTGGGACAGGCTATGGCTACACCTTC
clone_size: large; j_call: TRBJ1-2; d_call: .; v_call: TRBV12-3/TRBV12-4; cdr3_aa: CASSYGYGYTF; cdr3_nt: TGTGCCAGCAGTTATGGCTATGGCTACACCTTC
clone_size: large; j_call: TRBJ1-2; d_call: TRBD1; v_call: TRBV12-3/TRBV12-4; cdr3_aa: CASSSFGTGNGYTF; cdr3_nt: TGTGCCAGCAGTTCCTTCGGGACAGGGAATGGCTACACCTTC
clone_size: large; j_call: TRBJ1-2; d_call: .; v_call: TRBV12-3/TRBV12-4; cdr3_aa: CASSPTNYGYTF; cdr3_nt: TGTGCCAGCAGCCCGACTAACTATGGCTACACCTTC
clone_size: large; j_call: TRBJ1-2; d_call: .; v_call: TRBV12-3/TRBV12-4; cdr3_aa: CASSFGDYGYTF; cdr3_nt: TGTGCCAGCAGTTTCGGGGACTATGGCTACACCTTC
clone_size: large; j_call: TRBJ1-2; d_call: .; v_call: TRBV12-3/TRBV12-4; cdr3_aa: CASSIDSWKAYTF; cdr3_nt: TGTGCCAGCAGTATAGACAGTTGGAAGGCCTACACCTTC
clone_size: large; j_call: TRBJ1-2; d_call: TRBD1; v_call: TRBV12-3/TRBV12-4; cdr3_aa: CASSSGTGFYGYTF; cdr3_nt: TGTGCCAGCAGCTCCGGGACAGGGTTCTATGGCTACACCTTC
clone_size: medium-sized; j_call: TRBJ1-2; d_call: .; v_call: TRBV12-3/TRBV12-4; cdr3_aa: CASSSPISGYTF; cdr3_nt: TGTGCCAGCAGCTCCCCGATATCTGGCTACACCTTC
clone_size: large; j_call: TRBJ1-2; d_call: TRBD1; v_call: TRBV12-3/TRBV12-4; cdr3_aa: CASSPSGQGVGYTF; cdr3_nt: TGTGCCAGCAGTCCCTCCGGACAGGGCGTTGGCTACACCTTC
clone_size: large; j_call: TRBJ1-2; d_call: .; v_call: TRBV12-3/TRBV12-4; cdr3_aa: CASREFPDGYTF; cdr3_nt: TGTGCCAGCAGGGAGTTTCCAGATGGCTACACCTTC